The rows below give T cell receptor beta chains drawn from one sample of a study of cytomegalovirus exposure and HLA in healthy donors. The data were produced by immunoSEQ multiplex PCR, yet TCRdb's version contains in-frame clones alone and is incomplete. The repertoire holds about 120,000 clones, with roughly 70% as singletons. Sequenced sample: PBMCs. These TCRs come from a woman in her 40s in good health and CMV-seropositive. Each CDR3 is given with its conserved first and last residue. The D gene is left open where the match is weak. Clone sizes are given selectively: once, few, many, or a class where the clone is expanded.

NA TRBJ2-7 TRBV10-2 TRBD2 TGCGCCAGCAGTGAGTATCAGACTAGCGGAGGGCGCGAGCAGTACTTC CASSEYQTSGGREQYF
NA TRBJ1-1 TRBV10-3 NA TGTGCCATCAGTGGGCCCTCAGACGGGTCTGAAGCTTTCTTT CAISGPSDGSEAFF
NA TRBJ1-3 TRBV6-5 NA TGTGCCAGCACTTCGGTCTTGGTGGGAAACACCATATATTTT CASTSVLVGNTIYF
NA TRBJ1-2 TRBV19 TRBD1 TGTGCCAGCAGGTCATGGGACAGAGTAAACTATGGCTACACCTTC CASRSWDRVNYGYTF
few TRBJ2-7 TRBV2 NA TGTGCCAGCTTGAGGAACACCTACGAGCAGTACTTC CASLRNTYEQYF
NA TRBJ1-3 TRBV11-3 NA TGTGCCAGCAGCTTAGGACCAGGGGCTGGAAACACCATATATTTT CASSLGPGAGNTIYF
NA TRBJ2-1 TRBV7-9 NA TGTGCCAGCAGCTTCGGCGGCGATGAGCAGTTCTTC CASSFGGDEQFF
NA TRBJ2-1 TRBV18 NA TGTGCCAGCTCACCAGTCACGGTTAACTACAATGAGCAGTTCTTC CASSPVTVNYNEQFF
NA TRBJ1-3 TRBV5-4 TRBD1 TGCGCCAGCAGCCAAGGACAGGCCGTGGGGGGAAACACCATATATTTT CASSQGQAVGGNTIYF
NA TRBJ2-5 TRBV11-2 NA TGTGCCAGCAGCCGAGACAGGTCCCAAGAGACCCAGTACTTC CASSRDRSQETQYF
NA TRBJ2-4 TRBV11-2 TRBD1 TGTGCCAGCAGCCGAGGGGGCGCGGTGTACTTC CASSRGGAVYF
NA TRBJ2-7 TRBV28 TRBD1 TGTGCCAGCAGCACCGGGACAGGGGTCTACGAGCAGTACTTC CASSTGTGVYEQYF
NA TRBJ2-7 TRBV25-1 NA TGTGCCAGCAGTGCGGGACATGGGTACGAGCAGTACTTC CASSAGHGYEQYF
NA TRBJ2-2 TRBV6-5 TRBD2 TGTGCCAGCAGTTCTAGCGGGGGGTCTGCCGGGGAGCTGTTTTTT CASSSSGGSAGELFF
NA TRBJ2-7 TRBV6-5 NA TGTGCCAGCAGACTAGGCGGGACCGGCTCCTACGAGCAGTACTTC CASRLGGTGSYEQYF
NA TRBJ1-3 TRBV28 TRBD1 TGTGCCAGCAGGCCGGGAGGGACAGGGTATGGAAACACCATATATTTT CASRPGGTGYGNTIYF
NA TRBJ1-5 TRBV27 TRBD1 TGTGCCAGCAGTTTAGGGACAGGGAGGAATCAGCCCCAGCATTTT CASSLGTGRNQPQHF
NA TRBJ1-2 TRBV6-5 NA TGTGCCAGCAGTTTCGGGAGGGGGTCCGGTGGCTACACCTTC CASSFGRGSGGYTF
NA TRBJ1-3 TRBV7-9 TRBD1 TGTGCCAGCAGCTCAGGGGGTAACTCTGGAAACACCATATATTTT CASSSGGNSGNTIYF
once TRBJ2-3 TRBV7-9 TRBD2 TGTGCCAGCAGCTTAGAGGCTAGCGGCCCAGATACGCAGTATTTT CASSLEASGPDTQYF
NA TRBJ1-5 TRBV19 NA TGTGCCAGTAGTATAGTCACCTCAGGTCAGCCCCAGCATTTT CASSIVTSGQPQHF
NA TRBJ2-5 TRBV5-5 NA TGTGCCAGCAGCTTGGATCGAATTCAGGGTTCGCAGACCCAGTACTTC CASSLDRIQGSQTQYF
NA TRBJ1-1 TRBV19 NA TGTGCCAGCAAACAGACACCGAACACTGAAGCTTTCTTT CASKQTPNTEAFF
NA TRBJ2-1 TRBV5-1 NA TGCGCCAGCAGCTTGGTTCTAGCGACCAATGAGCAGTTCTTC CASSLVLATNEQFF
once TRBJ1-5 TRBV9 NA TGTGCCAGCAGTGCCGGGAATAGGGATCAGCCCCAGCATTTT CASSAGNRDQPQHF
NA TRBJ1-5 TRBV28 NA TGTGCCAGCAGAGGGAGGGGACCGGGGCAGCCCCAGCATTTT CASRGRGPGQPQHF
NA TRBJ1-2 TRBV6-5 NA TGTGCCAGCAGTTACTCACAGGAAGAAGGCTACACCTTC CASSYSQEEGYTF
NA TRBJ1-5 TRBV30 NA TGTGCCTGGAGTGTAGGCGGGGCCCACAATCAGCCCCAGCATTTT CAWSVGGAHNQPQHF
NA TRBJ2-3 TRBV7-8 TRBD2 TGTGCCAGCAGCTTACTTTCCGGACTAGCGGGGGCCGTCACAGATACGCAGTATTTT CASSLLSGLAGAVTDTQYF
NA TRBJ2-1 TRBV7-9 NA TGTGCCAGCAGCTTAAACGCAGTCTACAATGAGCAGTTCTTC CASSLNAVYNEQFF
NA TRBJ1-4 TRBV30 TRBD1 TGTGCCTGGTCCCGACCGACAGGGGGGAGCGAAAAACTGTTTTTT CAWSRPTGGSEKLFF
NA TRBJ1-4 TRBV5-1 TRBD1 TGCGCCAGCAGTACCGGGACAGTTAATGAAAAACTGTTTTTT CASSTGTVNEKLFF
NA TRBJ1-1 TRBV19 NA TGTGCCAGTAGACCCTTTACGGGGACTTTCGGCGCTGAAGCTTTCTTT CASRPFTGTFGAEAFF
NA TRBJ2-1 TRBV5-6 TRBD2 TGTGCCAGCAGCTTGGTTCTTAGCGGGGGAACCTACAATGAGCAGTTCTTC CASSLVLSGGTYNEQFF
NA TRBJ1-3 TRBV5-1 NA TGCGCCAGCAGCTTGGGGACAGTTGGGGACACCATATATTTT CASSLGTVGDTIYF
once TRBJ2-5 TRBV9 NA TGTGCCAGCAGCGTAGCTACCTTGGAGACCCAGTACTTC CASSVATLETQYF
NA TRBJ2-1 TRBV7-9 TRBD1 TGTGCCAGCAGCTTAGTAGGGGGCCACTACAATGAGCAGTTCTTC CASSLVGGHYNEQFF
once TRBJ1-2 TRBV30 NA TGTGCCTGGAGTGTACAATTGGACAGCCCCTATGGCTACACCTTC CAWSVQLDSPYGYTF
NA TRBJ2-7 TRBV7-9 TRBD1 TGTGCCAGCAGCTTAGGAGGACAGGACGAGCAGTACTTC CASSLGGQDEQYF
NA TRBJ1-4 TRBV2 TRBD1 TGTGCCAGCAGTGAGGACAGGGGATGGAATGAAAAACTGTTTTTT CASSEDRGWNEKLFF
NA TRBJ2-2 TRBV7-9 NA TGTGCCAGCAGCTTTCCCGTGGCGGCGAACACCGGGGAGCTGTTTTTT CASSFPVAANTGELFF
NA TRBJ2-7 TRBV15 TRBD1 TGTGCCACCAGCAGCGCGACAGGGGCGAACTACGAGCAGTACTTC CATSSATGANYEQYF
few TRBJ2-5 TRBV5-1 NA TGCGCCAGCAGCCTCAGGGGGGACCAAGAGACCCAGTACTTC CASSLRGDQETQYF
NA TRBJ2-5 TRBV30 TRBD2 TGTGCCTGGGGTGGACTAGCGGGAGACTATCTGGATTTAGGAGAGACCCAGTACTTC CAWGGLAGDYLDLGETQYF
NA TRBJ2-7 TRBV7-9 NA TGTGCCAGCAGCTTAGTTGCGGGGACGAGGGCCTACGAGCAGTACTTC CASSLVAGTRAYEQYF
NA TRBJ2-1 TRBV30 TRBD2 TGTGCCTGGAGATCTACGGGACTAGGCGTTTTGATCCACAATGAGCAGTTCTTC CAWRSTGLGVLIHNEQFF
NA TRBJ2-7 TRBV5-1 NA TGCGCCAGCAGCTCTCTCACAGGGCAAGCTTACGAGCAGTACTTC CASSSLTGQAYEQYF
NA TRBJ1-5 TRBV5-5 NA TGTGCCAGCAGCTTGGTTGCCGGACATATTTCACAGCCCCAGCATTTT CASSLVAGHISQPQHF
NA TRBJ2-2 TRBV30 NA TGTGCCTGGAGTCTGCTAGCGTCCGGGGAGCTGTTTTTT CAWSLLASGELFF
NA TRBJ2-5 TRBV7-2 NA TGTGCCAGCAGCTCCTTCGTGGGGCGGGAGACCCAGTACTTC CASSSFVGRETQYF
NA TRBJ1-2 TRBV11-2 NA TGTGCCAGCAGCTCTAGCGGCTGGGGTGGCTACACCTTC CASSSSGWGGYTF
NA TRBJ2-5 TRBV9 TRBD2 TGTGCCAGCAGCGCGGTGAGCGGGGAGGAGACCCAGTACTTC CASSAVSGEETQYF
NA TRBJ2-2 TRBV9 NA TGTGCCAGCAGAGGGGGGGGACCCAAAAACACCGGGGAGCTGTTTTTT CASRGGGPKNTGELFF
few TRBJ2-6 TRBV7-3 TRBD2 TGTGCCAGCAGCTTAAGGGCTAGCGGGAGGGGATCTGGGGCCAACGTCCTGACTTTC CASSLRASGRGSGANVLTF
NA TRBJ1-3 TRBV9 NA TGTGCCAGCAGCTACCGTCGGGGGTTCGAGGATGGAAACACCATATATTTT CASSYRRGFEDGNTIYF
NA TRBJ1-2 TRBV28 TRBD1 TGTGCCAGCAACGACAGGGTCCATGGCTACACCTTC CASNDRVHGYTF